This is a list of T cell receptor beta chains from one sample in a study of blood T cell repertoires in COVID-19. The protocol was immunoSEQ multiplex PCR, while the TCRdb copy is restricted to in-frame clones and leaves out a portion. The sample records over 200,000 clones, approximately 87% being singletons. Sequencing was carried out using peripheral blood. The receptors were gathered from a woman in her 70s with active or convalescent COVID-19. Each CDR3 is given with its conserved first and last residue.

V	J	CDR3
TRBV29-1	TRBJ2-5	CSGTKGPGETQYF
TRBV30	TRBJ1-1	CAWSGTRGVNTEAFF
TRBV10-2	TRBJ1-3	CASSDRGSWTGNTIYF
TRBV3-1/TRBV3-2	TRBJ1-1	CASSQDPGYTEAFF
TRBV5-1	TRBJ2-1	CASSLSGGAYNEQFF
TRBV6-5	TRBJ2-1	CASKVPGLPDYFF
TRBV21-1	TRBJ2-7	CASSSTPRDSPFEQYF
TRBV28	TRBJ2-1	CASSLYRPQDNEQFF
TRBV19	TRBJ2-5	CASSMSDGGTQYF
TRBV2	TRBJ2-4	CASTPGQLNIQYF
TRBV18	TRBJ1-4	CASSGRENEKLFF
TRBV5-1	TRBJ1-1	CASSSWTGTEAFF
TRBV5-1	TRBJ2-5	CASSSDPGSGPETQYF
TRBV18	TRBJ1-4	CASSPPGTVGEKLFF
TRBV28	TRBJ2-7	CASSPYYEQYF
TRBV27	TRBJ1-5	CASTGGFGNQPQHF
TRBV5-1	TRBJ2-1	CASSLAGLGYNEQFF
TRBV6-5	TRBJ1-5	CASLGTGFNQPQHF
TRBV6-5	TRBJ2-3	CASTYPGADTQYF
TRBV2	TRBJ2-5	CASSGGGQETQYF
TRBV24-1	TRBJ2-1	CATSVASGKGSYNEQFF
TRBV5-1	TRBJ2-5	CASSPGFRGETQYF
TRBV18	TRBJ1-2	CASSQEESSVGYGYTF
TRBV7-9	TRBJ2-1	CASVSGQTYNEQFF